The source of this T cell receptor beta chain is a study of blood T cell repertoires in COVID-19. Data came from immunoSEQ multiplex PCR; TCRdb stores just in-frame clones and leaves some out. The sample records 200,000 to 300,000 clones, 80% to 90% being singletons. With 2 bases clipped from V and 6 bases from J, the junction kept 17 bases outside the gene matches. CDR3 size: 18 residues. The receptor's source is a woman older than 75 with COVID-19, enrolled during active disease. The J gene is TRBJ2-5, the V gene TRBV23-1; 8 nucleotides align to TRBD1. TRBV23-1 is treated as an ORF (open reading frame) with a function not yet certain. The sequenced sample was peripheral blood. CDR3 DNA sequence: TGCGCCAGCAGTCAAATGGAGGGCAGGGGGCTTCGACTAAAGACCCAGTACTTC. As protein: CASSQMEGRGLRLKTQYF.